This record covers a single TCR beta chain. The source of the sample is a study of T cell changes during pregnancy in multiple sclerosis. TCRdb's table, derived via immunoSEQ multiplex PCR, lists solely in-frame clones and lacks some. Of around 20,000 clones detected, 70% to 90% appear once; the ten largest clones hold around 14%. The length of the CDR3 is 15 residues. This clonotype was sampled from a female donor in good health, enrolled as a control in a pregnancy study. Sequences were derived from CD8+ T cells from peripheral blood mononuclear cells, sampled in the first trimester of pregnancy. The chain links TRBV1 to TRBJ2-7; the DNA was not used to check the table's D call, TRBD2. TRBV1 is a pseudogene. CDR3 nucleotide sequence: TGCACCACTCTTGGGGGGGAATACCCCGTCTACGAGCAGTACTTC. The encoded protein is CTTLGGEYPVYEQYF.